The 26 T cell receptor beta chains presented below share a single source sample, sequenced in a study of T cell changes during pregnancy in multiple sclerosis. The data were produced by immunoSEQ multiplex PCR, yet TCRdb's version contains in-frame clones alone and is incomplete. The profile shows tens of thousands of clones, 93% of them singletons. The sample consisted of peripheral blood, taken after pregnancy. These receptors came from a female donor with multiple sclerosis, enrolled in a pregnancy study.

CDR3 sequence reads: CASSVAGLDYEQYF. CDR3 sequence (DNA): TGTGCCAGCAGCGTAGCCGGACTAGACTACGAGCAGTACTTC. The chain joins TRBV9 to TRBJ2-7; 7 bases fit TRBD2. Germline trimming cut 0 bases from V and 3 bases from J; bases unmatched to any gene: 3. This CDR3 has 14 amino acids. Germline CDR1 and CDR2: SGDLS and YYNGEE.

The CDR3 protein is CASSPAWREGTDTQYF. CDR3 nucleotides: TGCGCCAGCAGCCCCGCCTGGCGGGAGGGCACAGATACGCAGTATTTT. This chain connects TRBV5-1 to TRBJ2-3; 8 bases align to TRBD2. Per germline, CDR1 SGHRS and CDR2 YFSETQ. The CDR3 runs 16 residues. After removal of 4 bases from V and 1 base from J, the junction contained 8 bases not matched to a gene.

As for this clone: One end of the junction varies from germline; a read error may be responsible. The DNA for the CDR3 is TGTGCCGGCAGTGAATCTGGGGGCAGGGAGACCCAGTACTTC. It translates to CAGSESGGRETQYF. This chain connects TRBV25-1 to TRBJ2-5, with D maybe TRBD1 (6 bases). The CDR3 spans 14 residues. Germline values: CDR1 MGHDK, CDR2 SYGVNS.

The CDR3 loop is CSASDREQFF. The DNA for the CDR3 is TGCAGTGCCTCTGACAGGGAGCAGTTCTTC. The chain joins TRBV20-1 to TRBJ2-1; D might be TRBD1 (6 bases). The germline V and J ends were trimmed by 6 bases and 10 bases, with 10 bases remaining between them. Germline loops: CDR1 DFQATT, CDR2 SNEGSKA (reference sequence). The CDR3 consists of 10 residues.

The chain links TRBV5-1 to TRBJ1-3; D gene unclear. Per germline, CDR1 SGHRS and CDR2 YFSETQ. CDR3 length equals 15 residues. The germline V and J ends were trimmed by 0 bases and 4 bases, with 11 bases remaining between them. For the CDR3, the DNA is TGCGCCAGCAGCTTGGACGGGGATAGAGGAAACACCATATATTTT. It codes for CASSLDGDRGNTIYF.

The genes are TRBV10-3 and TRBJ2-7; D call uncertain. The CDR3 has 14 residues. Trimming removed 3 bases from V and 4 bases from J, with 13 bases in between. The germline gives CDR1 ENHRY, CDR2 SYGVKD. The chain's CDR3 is CAISDAQVSYEQYF. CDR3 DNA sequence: TGTGCCATCAGTGACGCCCAGGTCTCTTACGAGCAGTACTTC.

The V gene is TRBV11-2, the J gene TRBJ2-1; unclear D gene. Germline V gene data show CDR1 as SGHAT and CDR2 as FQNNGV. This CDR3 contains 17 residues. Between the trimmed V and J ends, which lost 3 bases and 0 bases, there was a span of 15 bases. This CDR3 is CASSLGDFWSSYNEQFF. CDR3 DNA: TGTGCCAGCAGCTTGGGTGACTTCTGGAGCTCCTACAATGAGCAGTTCTTC.

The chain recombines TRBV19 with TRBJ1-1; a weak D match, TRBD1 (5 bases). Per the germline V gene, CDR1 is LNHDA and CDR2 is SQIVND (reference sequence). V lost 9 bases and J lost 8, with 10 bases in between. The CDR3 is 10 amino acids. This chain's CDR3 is CASAGGEAFF. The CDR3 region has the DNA TGTGCCAGCGCCGGGGGAGAAGCTTTCTTT.

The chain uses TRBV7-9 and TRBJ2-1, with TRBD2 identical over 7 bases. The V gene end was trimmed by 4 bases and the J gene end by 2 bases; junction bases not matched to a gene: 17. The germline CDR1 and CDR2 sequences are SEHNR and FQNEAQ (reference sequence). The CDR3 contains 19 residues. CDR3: CASSSLDAIAGIAYNEQFF. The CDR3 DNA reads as TGTGCCAGCAGCTCCCTCGACGCTATAGCGGGCATTGCCTACAATGAGCAGTTCTTC.

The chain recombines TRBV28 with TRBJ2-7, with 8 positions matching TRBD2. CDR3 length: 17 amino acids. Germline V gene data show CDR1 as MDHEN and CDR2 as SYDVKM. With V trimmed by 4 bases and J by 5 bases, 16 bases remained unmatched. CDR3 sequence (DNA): TGTGCCAGCAGTTCCCCTTCCTTGAGCGGGAGAGCCCACGAGCAGTACTTC. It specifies CASSSPSLSGRAHEQYF.

CDR3 region: CASSRVRVTNQPQHF. The CDR3 DNA reads as TGTGCCAGCTCACGGGTCAGGGTAACCAATCAGCCCCAGCATTTT. This chain joins TRBV18 and TRBJ1-5; possible D gene TRBD1, 5 bases. CDR3 size: 15 residues. The V gene's germline CDR1 is KGHSH and CDR2 LQKENI. The germline V and J ends were trimmed by 4 bases and 3 bases, with 13 bases remaining between them.

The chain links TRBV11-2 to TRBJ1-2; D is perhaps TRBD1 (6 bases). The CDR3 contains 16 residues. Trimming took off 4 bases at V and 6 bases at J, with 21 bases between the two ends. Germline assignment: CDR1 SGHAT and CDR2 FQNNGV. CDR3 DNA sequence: TGTGCCAGCAGCTCCCTAAGGCAGGGGAGTATGGATGGCTACACCTTC. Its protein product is CASSSLRQGSMDGYTF.

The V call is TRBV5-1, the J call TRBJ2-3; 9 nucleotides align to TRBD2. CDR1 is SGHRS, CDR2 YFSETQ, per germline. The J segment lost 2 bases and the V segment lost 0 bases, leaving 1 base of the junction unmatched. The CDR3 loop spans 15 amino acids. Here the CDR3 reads CASSLERGATDTQYF. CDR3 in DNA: TGCGCCAGCAGCTTGGAGCGGGGGGCCACAGATACGCAGTATTTT. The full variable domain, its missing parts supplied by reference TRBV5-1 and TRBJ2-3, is KAGVTQTPRYLIKTRGQQVTLSCSPISGHRSVSWYQQTPGQGLQFLFEYFSETQRNKGNFPGRFSGRQFSNSRSEMNVSTLELGDSALYLCASSLERGATDTQYFGPGTRLTVL.

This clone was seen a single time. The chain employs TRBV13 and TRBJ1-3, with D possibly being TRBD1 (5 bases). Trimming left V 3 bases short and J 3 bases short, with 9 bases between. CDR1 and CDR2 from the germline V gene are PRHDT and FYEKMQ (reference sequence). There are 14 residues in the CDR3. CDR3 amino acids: CASSFWGVGNTIYF. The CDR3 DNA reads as TGTGCCAGCAGCTTCTGGGGGGTTGGAAACACCATATATTTT.

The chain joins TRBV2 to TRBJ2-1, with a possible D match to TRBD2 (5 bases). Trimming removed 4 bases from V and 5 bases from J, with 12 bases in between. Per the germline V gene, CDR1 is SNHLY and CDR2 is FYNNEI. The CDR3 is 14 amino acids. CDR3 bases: TGTGCCAGCAGTGTCCTTTTCGGGAACAATGAGCAGTTCTTC. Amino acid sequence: CASSVLFGNNEQFF.

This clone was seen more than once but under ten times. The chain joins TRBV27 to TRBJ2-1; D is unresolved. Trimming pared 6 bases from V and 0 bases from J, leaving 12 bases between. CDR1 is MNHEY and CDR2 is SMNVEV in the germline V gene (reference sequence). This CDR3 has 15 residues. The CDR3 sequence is CASSLDFSSYNEQFF. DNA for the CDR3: TGTGCCAGCAGCTTAGACTTCAGCTCCTACAATGAGCAGTTCTTC.

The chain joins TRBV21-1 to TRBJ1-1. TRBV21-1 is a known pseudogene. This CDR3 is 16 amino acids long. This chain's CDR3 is CASSKGPEFMNTEAFF. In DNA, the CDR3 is TGTGCCAGCAGCAAAGGACCGGAGTTCATGAACACTGAAGCTTTCTTT.

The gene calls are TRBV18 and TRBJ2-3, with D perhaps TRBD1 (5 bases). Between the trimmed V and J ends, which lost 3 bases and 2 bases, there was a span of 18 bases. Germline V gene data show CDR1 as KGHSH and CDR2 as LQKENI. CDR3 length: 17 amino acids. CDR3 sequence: CASSPLPGRALTDTQYF. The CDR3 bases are TGTGCCAGCTCACCCCTCCCGGGCAGGGCCCTCACAGATACGCAGTATTTT.

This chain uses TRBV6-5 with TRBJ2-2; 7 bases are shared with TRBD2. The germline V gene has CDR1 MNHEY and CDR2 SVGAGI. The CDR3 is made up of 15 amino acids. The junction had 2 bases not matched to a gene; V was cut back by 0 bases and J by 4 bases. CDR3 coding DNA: TGTGCCAGCAGTTACTCGACGGGGGGCACCGGGGAGCTGTTTTTT. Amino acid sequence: CASSYSTGGTGELFF.

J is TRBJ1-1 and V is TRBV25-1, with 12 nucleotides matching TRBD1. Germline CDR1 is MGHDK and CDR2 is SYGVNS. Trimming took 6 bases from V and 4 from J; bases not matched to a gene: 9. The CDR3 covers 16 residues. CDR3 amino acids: CASSPWGQGAFTEAFF. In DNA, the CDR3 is TGTGCCAGCAGCCCTTGGGGACAGGGGGCATTCACTGAAGCTTTCTTT.

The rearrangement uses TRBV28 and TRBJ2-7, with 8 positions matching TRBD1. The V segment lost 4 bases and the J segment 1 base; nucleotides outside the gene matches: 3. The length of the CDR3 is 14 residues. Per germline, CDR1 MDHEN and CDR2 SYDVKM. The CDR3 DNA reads TGTGCCAGCAGTTCCAGGACAGGGTCCTACGAGCAGTACTTC. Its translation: CASSSRTGSYEQYF. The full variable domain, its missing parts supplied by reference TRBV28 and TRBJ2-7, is DVKVTQSSRYLVKRTGEKVFLECVQDMDHENMFWYRQDPGLGLRLIYFSYDVKMKEKGDIPEGYSVSREKKERFSLILESASTNQTSMYLCASSSRTGSYEQYFGPGTRLTVT.

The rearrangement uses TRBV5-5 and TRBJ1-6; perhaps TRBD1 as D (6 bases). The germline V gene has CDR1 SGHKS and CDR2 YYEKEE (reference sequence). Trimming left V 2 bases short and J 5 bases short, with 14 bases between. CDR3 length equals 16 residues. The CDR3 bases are TGTGCCAGCAGCTTTACGGACAGAGTTCATAATTCACCCCTCCACTTT. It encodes CASSFTDRVHNSPLHF.

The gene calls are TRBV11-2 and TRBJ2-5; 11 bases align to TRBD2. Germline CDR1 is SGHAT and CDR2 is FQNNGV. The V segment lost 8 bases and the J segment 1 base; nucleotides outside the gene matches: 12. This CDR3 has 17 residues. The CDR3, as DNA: TGTGCCAGCGTCGGCAGGGCGGGACTAGCGGCCCAAGAGACCCAGTACTTC. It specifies CASVGRAGLAAQETQYF.

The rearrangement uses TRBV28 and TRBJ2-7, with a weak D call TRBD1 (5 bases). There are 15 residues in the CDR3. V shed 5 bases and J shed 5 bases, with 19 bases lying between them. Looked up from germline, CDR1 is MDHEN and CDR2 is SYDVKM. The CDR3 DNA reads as TGTGCCAGCAGTCAGATTAGACAGCCTGCTGACGAGCAGTACTTC. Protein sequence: CASSQIRQPADEQYF.

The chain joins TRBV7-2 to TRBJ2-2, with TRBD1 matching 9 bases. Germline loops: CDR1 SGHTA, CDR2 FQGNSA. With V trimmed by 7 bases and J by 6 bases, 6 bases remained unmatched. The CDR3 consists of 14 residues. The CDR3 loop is CASTKQGASGELFF. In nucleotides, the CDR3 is TGTGCCAGCACTAAACAGGGGGCGTCCGGGGAGCTGTTTTTT.

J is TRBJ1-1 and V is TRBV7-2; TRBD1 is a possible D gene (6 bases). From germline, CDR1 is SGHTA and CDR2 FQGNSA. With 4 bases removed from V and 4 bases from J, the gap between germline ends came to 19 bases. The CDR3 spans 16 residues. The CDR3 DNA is TGTGCCAGCAGCTCTGGACCTGGGGGGGGCGGCACTGAAGCTTTCTTT. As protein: CASSSGPGGGGTEAFF.